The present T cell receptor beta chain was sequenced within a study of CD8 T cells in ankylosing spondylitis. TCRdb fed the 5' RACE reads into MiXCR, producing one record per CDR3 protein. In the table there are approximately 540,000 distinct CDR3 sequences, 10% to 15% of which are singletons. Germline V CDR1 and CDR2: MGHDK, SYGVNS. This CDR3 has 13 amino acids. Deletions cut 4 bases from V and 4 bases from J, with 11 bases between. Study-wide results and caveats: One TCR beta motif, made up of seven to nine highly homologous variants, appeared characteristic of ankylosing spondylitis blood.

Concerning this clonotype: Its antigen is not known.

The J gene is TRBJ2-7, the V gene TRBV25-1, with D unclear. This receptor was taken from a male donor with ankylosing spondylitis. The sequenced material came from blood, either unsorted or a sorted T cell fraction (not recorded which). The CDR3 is CASSVPYSYEQYF. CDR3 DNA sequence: TGTGCCAGCAGTGTTCCCTACTCGTACGAGCAGTACTTC.